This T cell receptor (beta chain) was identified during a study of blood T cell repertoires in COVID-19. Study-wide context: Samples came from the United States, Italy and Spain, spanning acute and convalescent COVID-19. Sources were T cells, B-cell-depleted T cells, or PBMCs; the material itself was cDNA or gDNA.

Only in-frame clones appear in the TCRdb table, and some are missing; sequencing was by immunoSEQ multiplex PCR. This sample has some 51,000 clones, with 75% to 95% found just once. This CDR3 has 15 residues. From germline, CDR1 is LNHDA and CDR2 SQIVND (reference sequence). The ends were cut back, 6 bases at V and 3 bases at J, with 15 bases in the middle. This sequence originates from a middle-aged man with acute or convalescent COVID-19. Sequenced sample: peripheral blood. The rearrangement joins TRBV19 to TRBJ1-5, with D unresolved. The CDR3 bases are TGTGCCAGTAGGGAGTTGGCAGATACCAATCAGCCCCAGCATTTT. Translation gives CASRELADTNQPQHF. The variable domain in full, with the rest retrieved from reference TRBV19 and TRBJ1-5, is DGGITQSPKYLFRKEGQNVTLSCEQNLNHDAMYWYRQDPGQGLRLIYYSQIVNDFQKGDIAEGYSVSREKKESFPLTVTSAQKNPTAFYLCASRELADTNQPQHFGDGTRLSIL.